These 14 T cell receptor beta chains were sequenced from one sample in a study of technical replicates of blood from several donors. Some clones are missing from TCRdb's copy, which holds only in-frame ones; the method was immunoSEQ multiplex PCR. The sample holds more than 65,000 clones, about 97% seen once. Specimen: T cells isolated from PBMCs. The receptors were sampled from a human donor in good health.

V gene TRBV27 combines with J gene TRBJ1-1; D call uncertain. Trimming took off 0 bases at V and 1 base at J, with 12 bases between the two ends. This CDR3 is 16 amino acids long. Germline loops: CDR1 MNHEY, CDR2 SMNVEV (reference sequence). Here the CDR3 DNA reads TGTGCCAGCAGTTTATCTTTACGGGAGAAGAACACTGAAGCTTTCTTT. Amino acid sequence: CASSLSLREKNTEAFF.

The rearrangement uses TRBV6-1 and TRBJ1-1, with D unclear. The V gene lost 0 bases and the J gene lost 8 bases, with 7 bases spanning the gap. Germline CDR1 MNHNS, CDR2 SASEGT. This CDR3 comprises 12 residues. The CDR3 loop is CASSEALPEAFF. CDR3 DNA sequence: TGTGCCAGCAGTGAAGCGCTACCCGAAGCTTTCTTT.

The V and J genes are TRBV28 and TRBJ2-7; 9 nucleotides line up with TRBD1. Germline V CDR1 and CDR2: MDHEN, SYDVKM. The junction had 8 bases not matched to a gene; V was cut back by 6 bases and J by 2 bases. The CDR3 runs to 15 residues. CDR3 nucleotide sequence: TGTGCCAGCAGCCTGAAGGGACAGGGCACCTACGAGCAGTACTTC. It is translated as CASSLKGQGTYEQYF.

The V gene is TRBV2, the J gene TRBJ2-3; TRBD2 agrees at 7 bases. The V gene end was trimmed by 6 bases and the J gene end by 2 bases; junction bases not matched to a gene: 8. Germline-derived CDR1 and CDR2 are SNHLY and FYNNEI. The CDR3 runs 15 residues. CDR3 amino acids: CASRVGTTITDTQYF. CDR3 DNA sequence: TGTGCCAGCAGAGTAGGGACTACCATCACAGATACGCAGTATTTT.

The chain carries TRBV30 and TRBJ2-3, with TRBD1 as a possible D gene (6 bases). The CDR3 consists of 14 residues. The germline V gene has CDR1 GTSNPN and CDR2 SVGIG (reference sequence). Trimming cost V 3 bases and J 4 bases, with 14 bases left between them. CDR3 sequence (DNA): TGTGCCTGGAGGAGAGGGGGATCCGCAGATACGCAGTATTTT. It codes for CAWRRGGSADTQYF. Based on the CDR3 plus reference TRBV30 and TRBJ2-3, the full variable domain is SQTIHQWPATLVQPVGSPLSLECTVEGTSNPNLYWYRQAAGRGLQLLFYSVGIGQISSEVPQNLSASRPQDRQFILSSKKLLLSDSGFYLCAWRRGGSADTQYFGPGTRLTVL.

The genes are TRBV10-3 and TRBJ2-3, with a possible D match to TRBD1 (5 bases). The CDR3 is made up of 16 amino acids. V dropped 3 bases and J dropped 0 bases, with 13 bases sitting between them. Germline values: CDR1 ENHRY, CDR2 SYGVKD. CDR3: CAISERGQMSTDTQYF. The CDR3 nucleotides read TGTGCCATCAGTGAAAGAGGACAAATGAGCACAGATACGCAGTATTTT.

This sequence joins TRBV7-9 and TRBJ2-7; D is perhaps TRBD2 (6 bases). The germline V gene encodes CDR1 SEHNR and CDR2 FQNEAQ (reference sequence). The CDR3 is 14 residues long. Trimming shortened V by 4 bases and J by 2 bases, and 12 bases separated the two germline ends. The CDR3 loop reads CASSSPGRTYEQYF. CDR3 nucleotides: TGTGCCAGCAGCTCACCAGGGAGGACCTACGAGCAGTACTTC. Full variable domain (missing parts from reference TRBV7-9 and TRBJ2-7): DTGVSQNPRHKITKRGQNVTFRCDPISEHNRLYWYRQTLGQGPEFLTYFQNEAQLEKSRLLSDRFSAERPKGSFSTLEIQRTEQGDSAMYLCASSSPGRTYEQYFGPGTRLTVT.

J is TRBJ1-1 and V is TRBV11-3, with D perhaps matching TRBD1 (5 bases). The germline CDR1 and CDR2 sequences are SGHNT and YENEEA. CDR3 length equals 14 residues. V was shortened by 1 base and J by 5 bases, with 11 bases between the two germline ends. CDR3 sequence reads: CASSLAGGETEAFF. CDR3 DNA sequence: TGTGCCAGCAGCTTAGCAGGAGGGGAAACTGAAGCTTTCTTT.

The chain carries TRBV7-9 and TRBJ1-5; possibly TRBD1 for D (6 bases). Germline V gene lookup returns CDR1 SEHNR and CDR2 FQNEAQ (reference sequence). Trimming removed 1 base at V and 4 bases at J, with 11 bases between. The CDR3 extends over 15 amino acids. In DNA, the CDR3 is TGTGCCAGCAGCTTAGGAACGGGACAAAATCAGCCCCAGCATTTT. It specifies CASSLGTGQNQPQHF.

The rearrangement joins TRBV28 to TRBJ2-2; TRBD1 might be the D (5 bases). The germline V gene encodes CDR1 MDHEN and CDR2 SYDVKM. Trimming pared 5 bases from V and 3 bases from J, leaving 10 bases between. The CDR3 contains 14 residues. The CDR3 here is CASSPLRDTGELFF. As DNA, the CDR3 is TGTGCCAGCAGTCCCCTCAGGGACACCGGGGAGCTGTTTTTT.

This chain links TRBV5-1 with TRBJ2-1; D is possibly TRBD2 (5 bases). Looked up from germline, CDR1 is SGHRS and CDR2 is YFSETQ. This CDR3 is 11 amino acids long. The ends were cut back, 1 base at V and 10 bases at J, with 6 bases in the middle. CDR3 in amino acids: CASSLSGEQFF. The CDR3 DNA sequence: TGCGCCAGCAGCTTGAGCGGAGAGCAGTTCTTC.

This clone turned up a few times. This chain uses TRBV6-1 with TRBJ1-1; tentatively, D is TRBD1 (6 bases). The CDR3 sequence is 15 residues long. The germline gives CDR1 MNHNS, CDR2 SASEGT. V shed 2 bases and J shed 5 bases, with 15 bases lying between them. For the CDR3, the DNA is TGTGCCAGCAGTGAACAGGGGAGTTTTGTGACTGAAGCTTTCTTT. Translation gives CASSEQGSFVTEAFF.

J is TRBJ2-6 and V is TRBV7-8; 7 positions match TRBD1. V lost 5 bases and J lost 0; bases outside the gene matches: 7. This CDR3 comprises 17 residues. CDR1 SGHVS and CDR2 FQNEAQ come from the germline V gene. CDR3 sequence reads: CASSPRDSVSGANVLTF. DNA of the CDR3: TGTGCCAGCAGCCCCCGGGACAGCGTCTCTGGGGCCAACGTCCTGACTTTC.

This clone was picked up one time. CDR3 DNA sequence: TGTGCCAGCAGCCAACAAAAGGTCGGGGAGGAGACCCAGTACTTC. It specifies CASSQQKVGEETQYF. The V call is TRBV4-2, the J call TRBJ2-5, with a possible D match to TRBD2 (5 bases). V lost 2 bases to trimming and J lost 5 bases, with 15 bases between them. The CDR3 runs 15 residues. Germline V gives CDR1 LGHNA, CDR2 YNFKEQ.